Below, 32 T cell receptor beta chains from the same sample are listed, as sequenced in a study of shared clonotypes between healthy human individuals. Naive CD8 populations comprised CD45RO-negative cells positively selected for CCR7, excluding terminally differentiated effector memory CD45RA+ cells. Sequencing used immunoSEQ multiplex PCR; TCRdb keeps in-frame clones, though not all of them. The sample yields 700,000 to 950,000 clones, 96% seen once. Sequencing input: naive CD8+ T cells sorted from blood. These receptors were obtained from a man aged 25 to 40 in good health.

As concerns this clone: Different DNA sequences within this sample yield the same CDR3. CDR3 sequence: CASSASGRGADTQYF. CDR3 DNA sequence: TGTGCCAGCAGCGCTAGCGGGCGTGGCGCAGATACGCAGTATTTT. This chain connects TRBV9 to TRBJ2-3, with 8 bases that match TRBD2. The V gene's germline CDR1 is SGDLS and CDR2 YYNGEE. The CDR3 consists of 15 residues. Trimming cost V 3 bases and J 4 bases; bases outside gene matches: 7.

On this clone: The sample has other DNA sequences that encode this CDR3 too. The V gene is TRBV19, the J gene TRBJ2-7, with TRBD1 matching 8 bases. The CDR3 spans 14 residues. Germline V lookup: CDR1 LNHDA, CDR2 SQIVND (reference sequence). Unmatched junction bases numbered 3, after V lost 5 bases and J lost 0 bases. CDR3 protein: CASSPGTGSYEQYF. In DNA, the CDR3 is TGTGCCAGTAGTCCCGGGACAGGCTCCTACGAGCAGTACTTC. Using reference TRBV19 and TRBJ2-7 for the parts outside the CDR3, the full variable domain is DGGITQSPKYLFRKEGQNVTLSCEQNLNHDAMYWYRQDPGQGLRLIYYSQIVNDFQKGDIAEGYSVSREKKESFPLTVTSAQKNPTAFYLCASSPGTGSYEQYFGPGTRLTVT.

This rearrangement joins TRBV15 to TRBJ2-3; D ambiguous. With 4 bases removed from V and 1 base from J, the gap between germline ends came to 9 bases. Germline CDR1 and CDR2: LNHNV and YYDKDF (reference sequence). The CDR3 has 14 residues. In DNA form, the CDR3 reads TGTGCCACCAGCAAACTGACCCGCACAGATACGCAGTATTTT. Amino acids: CATSKLTRTDTQYF. Full variable domain (rest looked up from reference TRBV15 and TRBJ2-3): DAMVIQNPRYQVTQFGKPVTLSCSQTLNHNVMYWYQQKSSQAPKLLFHYYDKDFNNEADTPDNFQSRRPNTSFCFLDIRSPGLGDTAMYLCATSKLTRTDTQYFGPGTRLTVL.

V gene TRBV7-9 combines with J gene TRBJ1-1; no clear D. The CDR3 consists of 14 residues. With 5 bases removed from V and 1 base from J, the gap between germline ends came to 11 bases. Germline lookup yields CDR1 SEHNR and CDR2 FQNEAQ (reference sequence). The chain's CDR3 is CASSPQHPNTEAFF. The CDR3 nucleotides read TGTGCCAGCAGCCCCCAACACCCGAACACTGAAGCTTTCTTT.

This chain's CDR3 is CASSIGGLDGYTF. DNA of the CDR3: TGTGCCAGTAGTATCGGGGGGCTAGACGGCTACACCTTC. This chain uses TRBV19 with TRBJ1-2; maybe TRBD1 (6 bases). V shed 3 bases and J shed 8 bases, with 13 bases lying between them. CDR1 is LNHDA, CDR2 SQIVND, per germline (reference sequence). The CDR3 is 13 amino acids.

The V gene is TRBV19, the J gene TRBJ2-2, with 7 bases aligning to TRBD1. The V and J ends lost 7 bases and 4 bases, in that order; junction bases with no gene match: 9. The V gene's germline CDR1 is LNHDA and CDR2 SQIVND (reference sequence). The CDR3 consists of 15 residues. The CDR3 bases are TGTGCCAGTACCGATAGACAGGGTGGCACCGGGGAGCTGTTTTTT. Residues: CASTDRQGGTGELFF.

The J gene is TRBJ1-1, the V gene TRBV7-9; D unresolved. Germline CDR1 SEHNR, CDR2 FQNEAQ (reference sequence). The ends were cut back, 4 bases at V and 1 base at J, with 16 bases in the middle. The CDR3 runs to 16 residues. CDR3 in amino acids: CASSSPGIGENTEAFF. The DNA of the CDR3 is TGTGCCAGCAGCTCCCCCGGAATAGGCGAGAACACTGAAGCTTTCTTT. Looking up the rest from reference TRBV7-9 and TRBJ1-1 gives the full variable domain: DTGVSQNPRHKITKRGQNVTFRCDPISEHNRLYWYRQTLGQGPEFLTYFQNEAQLEKSRLLSDRFSAERPKGSFSTLEIQRTEQGDSAMYLCASSSPGIGENTEAFFGQGTRLTVV.

The chain has TRBV15 and TRBJ2-3; no firm D call. Germline V lookup: CDR1 LNHNV, CDR2 YYDKDF (reference sequence). The CDR3 extends over 15 amino acids. Deletions cut 5 bases from V and 4 bases from J, with 16 bases between. The CDR3 coding sequence is TGTGCCACCAGCCCCCGGAAACTGATTGCAGATACGCAGTATTTT. Protein product: CATSPRKLIADTQYF. Full variable domain (outside the CDR3, taken from reference TRBV15 and TRBJ2-3): DAMVIQNPRYQVTQFGKPVTLSCSQTLNHNVMYWYQQKSSQAPKLLFHYYDKDFNNEADTPDNFQSRRPNTSFCFLDIRSPGLGDTAMYLCATSPRKLIADTQYFGPGTRLTVL.

This clone was seen once. V is TRBV7-9 and J is TRBJ1-1; D remains unclear. The CDR3 runs to 12 residues. Germline V gene lookup returns CDR1 SEHNR and CDR2 FQNEAQ (reference sequence). V was shortened by 7 bases and J by 3 bases, with 9 bases between the two germline ends. The CDR3 nucleotides are TGTGCCAGCACCAACGCCGACACTGAAGCTTTCTTT. It specifies CASTNADTEAFF.

This chain joins TRBV19 and TRBJ2-1; no firm D call. CDR3 length: 15 residues. From germline, CDR1 is LNHDA and CDR2 SQIVND (reference sequence). The germline V and J ends were trimmed by 1 base and 4 bases, with 11 bases remaining between them. Written as DNA, the CDR3 is TGTGCCAGTAGTATAGGGTTGGGGATGTACAATGAGCAGTTCTTC. Translation: CASSIGLGMYNEQFF. Supplemented by reference TRBV19 and TRBJ2-1, the full variable domain reads DGGITQSPKYLFRKEGQNVTLSCEQNLNHDAMYWYRQDPGQGLRLIYYSQIVNDFQKGDIAEGYSVSREKKESFPLTVTSAQKNPTAFYLCASSIGLGMYNEQFFGPGTRLTVL.

The CDR3 DNA is TGTGCCAGCAGTGACCGACGGGGCGGCGAGCAGTACTTC. Its protein product is CASSDRRGGEQYF. This chain joins TRBV9 and TRBJ2-7; the D gene could be TRBD1 or TRBD2 (5 bases each). V was clipped by 5 bases and J by 6 bases, with 15 bases between them. Per germline, CDR1 SGDLS and CDR2 YYNGEE. CDR3 length: 13 amino acids.

As regards this clone: Since a much larger clone is just one base distant, this may be a read error. The chain carries TRBV4-1 and TRBJ2-2; the D is unclear. Trimming removed 0 bases at V and 6 bases at J, with 5 bases between. Germline lookup yields CDR1 MGHRA and CDR2 YSYEKL. The CDR3 sequence is 13 residues long. The DNA for the CDR3 is TGCGCCAGCAGCCAAGAGTGGGCCGGGGAGCTGTTTTTT. It codes for CASSQEWAGELFF.

The V and J genes are TRBV18 and TRBJ1-2; 7 nucleotides agree with TRBD1. Germline V gives CDR1 KGHSH, CDR2 LQKENI. The CDR3 extends over 16 amino acids. Germline trimming cut 5 bases from V and 3 bases from J; bases unmatched to any gene: 12. CDR3 protein: CASSSTGNRIDYGYTF. The CDR3 nucleotides read TGTGCCAGCTCATCGACAGGGAATCGGATCGACTATGGCTACACCTTC. The full variable domain, with the rest looked up from reference TRBV18 and TRBJ1-2, is NAGVMQNPRHLVRRRGQEARLRCSPMKGHSHVYWYRQLPEEGLKFMVYLQKENIIDESGMPKERFSAEFPKEGPSILRIQQVVRGDSAAYFCASSSTGNRIDYGYTFGSGTRLTVV.

In its sample, this clone was seen once. The chain links TRBV11-2 to TRBJ1-5; 8 bases line up with TRBD1. J was trimmed by 4 bases and V by 5 bases; bases with no gene match: 7. CDR3 size: 15 residues. The germline gives CDR1 SGHAT, CDR2 FQNNGV. The CDR3 loop is CASSPGQGGNQPQHF. The CDR3 region has the DNA TGTGCCAGCAGCCCTGGACAGGGAGGGAATCAGCCCCAGCATTTT.

V and J are TRBV6-6 and TRBJ2-2; D tentatively reads TRBD1 or TRBD2 (5 bases each). Germline V lookup: CDR1 MNHNY, CDR2 SVGAGI (reference sequence). CDR3 length: 14 residues. The V gene lost 2 bases and the J gene lost 4 bases, with 8 bases spanning the gap. In DNA form, the CDR3 reads TGTGCCAGCAGTTACCCCGGGGCCACCGGGGAGCTGTTTTTT. It translates to CASSYPGATGELFF.

This chain uses TRBV9 with TRBJ2-1; TRBD2 matches 11 bases. This CDR3 has 17 residues. The ends lost 0 bases at V and 4 bases at J; junction bases unmatched: 6. Germline CDR1 and CDR2: SGDLS and YYNGEE. CDR3 protein: CASSVGVGLAVYNEQFF. DNA of the CDR3: TGTGCCAGCAGCGTAGGGGTGGGACTAGCGGTATACAATGAGCAGTTCTTC.

The gene calls are TRBV28 and TRBJ2-1; TRBD1 matches 11 bases. With 5 bases clipped from V and 4 bases from J, the junction kept 4 bases outside the gene matches. CDR3 length equals 15 residues. CDR1 and CDR2 from the germline V gene are MDHEN and SYDVKM. The CDR3 nucleotides read TGTGCCAGCAGTCCGGACAGGGGGCTGTACAATGAGCAGTTCTTC. Translated: CASSPDRGLYNEQFF.

The chain uses TRBV6-5 and TRBJ2-1, with 12 positions matching TRBD2. J gave up 5 bases and V 8 bases, and 4 bases lay outside the gene matches. Germline V CDR1 and CDR2: MNHEY, SVGAGI. The CDR3 extends over 14 amino acids. CDR3 nucleotide sequence: TGTGCCAGCGGGCTAGCGGGAGGGCACAATGAGCAGTTCTTC. Encoded protein: CASGLAGGHNEQFF.

The V call is TRBV5-3, the J call TRBJ2-7; 9 bases map to TRBD2. Being an ORF, TRBV5-3 has a function that is uncertain. Losses at the gene ends were 4 bases for V and 7 bases for J; bases not matched to a gene: 15. There are 16 residues in the CDR3. The CDR3 sequence is CARSHFSGSINREQYF. The CDR3 nucleotides are TGTGCCAGAAGCCATTTTAGCGGGAGCATAAACAGAGAGCAGTACTTC.

This chain links TRBV5-6 with TRBJ2-6; D possibly corresponds to TRBD2 (5 bases). Germline loops: CDR1 SGHDT, CDR2 YYEEEE. CDR3 size: 16 residues. Trimming stripped 4 bases from V and 4 bases from J, with 15 bases between. CDR3 sequence (DNA): TGTGCCAGCAGCCCTGGATCGAGGGCCGGGGCCAACGTCCTGACTTTC. This encodes CASSPGSRAGANVLTF.

The chain joins TRBV2 to TRBJ2-5; 11 bases fit TRBD2. The J segment lost 3 bases and the V segment lost 4 bases, leaving 7 bases of the junction unmatched. This CDR3 contains 16 residues. Looked up from germline, CDR1 is SNHLY and CDR2 is FYNNEI. The CDR3 region has the DNA TGTGCCAGCAGTGTTACTAGCGGGAGTATGGAAGAGACCCAGTACTTC. Protein: CASSVTSGSMEETQYF.

The J gene is TRBJ2-5, the V gene TRBV5-1, with 7 bases matching TRBD1. There are 14 residues in the CDR3. CDR1 is SGHRS and CDR2 is YFSETQ in the germline V gene. The V gene end was trimmed by 4 bases and the J gene end by 0 bases; junction bases not matched to a gene: 3. CDR3 sequence reads: CASSEGTDQETQYF. In DNA, the CDR3 is TGCGCCAGCAGCGAGGGGACAGACCAAGAGACCCAGTACTTC.

The rearrangement links TRBV7-6 to TRBJ2-1, with a possible D match to TRBD2 (5 bases). Germline lookup yields CDR1 SGHVS and CDR2 FNYEAQ. V lost 4 bases and J lost 7, with 26 bases in between. CDR3 length: 18 amino acids. In DNA, the CDR3 is TGTGCCAGCAGCTCGAACTCATTGGTGTTTCACGGGAAAAATGAGCAGTTCTTC. This codes for CASSSNSLVFHGKNEQFF.

This chain uses TRBV27 with TRBJ2-1; weak D call: TRBD2 (5 bases). This CDR3 contains 13 residues. Germline V CDR1 and CDR2: MNHEY, SMNVEV (reference sequence). Trimming removed 4 bases at V and 6 bases at J, with 10 bases between. CDR3 in DNA: TGTGCCAGCAGTTGGTCTAGCTCCAATGAGCAGTTCTTC. Translating it yields CASSWSSSNEQFF.

This clone was detected only once. The chain carries TRBV5-1 and TRBJ2-7; 11 nucleotides agree with TRBD2. Losses at the gene ends were 2 bases for V and 5 bases for J; bases not matched to a gene: 3. CDR3 length equals 14 residues. In germline, CDR1 is SGHRS, CDR2 YFSETQ. The CDR3 DNA reads TGCGCCAGCAGCTTAATAGCGGGAGGGGACGAGCAGTACTTC. It yields the protein CASSLIAGGDEQYF. Combining the CDR3 with reference TRBV5-1 and TRBJ2-7 gives the whole variable domain KAGVTQTPRYLIKTRGQQVTLSCSPISGHRSVSWYQQTPGQGLQFLFEYFSETQRNKGNFPGRFSGRQFSNSRSEMNVSTLELGDSALYLCASSLIAGGDEQYFGPGTRLTVT.

This sequence joins TRBV13 and TRBJ2-1, with TRBD1 matching 7 bases. The CDR3 extends over 18 amino acids. Unmatched junction bases numbered 12, after V lost 4 bases and J lost 0 bases. Looked up from germline, CDR1 is PRHDT and CDR2 is FYEKMQ (reference sequence). The CDR3: CASSSTGTDRDSYNEQFF. CDR3 bases: TGTGCCAGCAGCTCCACGGGAACAGACAGGGACTCCTACAATGAGCAGTTCTTC.

The rearrangement joins TRBV7-6 to TRBJ2-1; tentatively, D is TRBD2 (5 bases). Trimming pared 0 bases from V and 10 bases from J, leaving 10 bases between. Looked up from germline, CDR1 is SGHVS and CDR2 is FNYEAQ. This CDR3 is 13 amino acids long. The CDR3 DNA reads TGTGCCAGCAGCTTAGCGCGGTCTAGCGAGCAGTTCTTC. It codes for CASSLARSSEQFF. Full variable domain (missing parts from reference TRBV7-6 and TRBJ2-1): GAGVSQSPRYKVTKRGQDVALRCDPISGHVSLYWYRQALGQGPEFLTYFNYEAQQDKSGLPNDRFSAERPEGSISTLTIQRTEQRDSAMYRCASSLARSSEQFFGPGTRLTVL.

The chain has TRBV19 and TRBJ2-3; TRBD1 matches at 9 bases. V lost 4 bases and J lost 6; bases outside the gene matches: 8. In germline, CDR1 is LNHDA, CDR2 SQIVND (reference sequence). The CDR3 contains 15 residues. The CDR3 region is CASSSPGQGPDTQYF. CDR3 bases: TGTGCCAGTAGTAGTCCGGGACAGGGTCCGGATACGCAGTATTTT.

The genes are TRBV2 and TRBJ2-3; D possibly matches TRBD1 or TRBD2 (5 bases each). Germline CDR1 reads SNHLY; CDR2 reads FYNNEI. The CDR3 has 17 amino acids. V lost 10 bases and J 2 bases, leaving 25 bases between the germline ends. CDR3 region: CANPKVFPGPATDTQYF. The CDR3 coding sequence is TGTGCCAACCCCAAAGTTTTTCCGGGACCAGCCACAGATACGCAGTATTTT.

This chain connects TRBV27 to TRBJ2-7; TRBD1 matches at 10 bases. The germline V gene has CDR1 MNHEY and CDR2 SMNVEV (reference sequence). This CDR3 is built from 14 residues. V shed 6 bases, J shed 5 bases, and the junction held 7 bases outside the gene matches. The CDR3: CASSIRDRGHEQYF. CDR3 sequence (DNA): TGTGCCAGCAGCATCCGGGACAGGGGCCACGAGCAGTACTTC.

This clone was detected only once. The chain couples TRBV27 to TRBJ2-7; 15 bases align to TRBD2. The CDR3 has 17 amino acids. Trimming cost V 6 bases and J 7 bases; bases outside gene matches: 13. Germline loops: CDR1 MNHEY, CDR2 SMNVEV (reference sequence). The DNA for the CDR3 is TGTGCCAGCAGCTCCCCCGGACTAGCGGGAGGGCCGCGAGAGCAGTACTTC. This gives the protein CASSSPGLAGGPREQYF.

The chain links TRBV4-3 to TRBJ2-1; 7 nucleotides align to TRBD2. Germline CDR1 LGHNA, CDR2 YSLEER. The CDR3 is 21 amino acids. V gave up 0 bases and J gave up 6 bases; unmatched junction bases: 23. CDR3 residues: CASSQDHDSPDFAGAGNEQFF. The CDR3 region has the DNA TGCGCCAGCAGCCAAGATCATGATTCCCCGGACTTCGCGGGAGCCGGCAATGAGCAGTTCTTC.